This T cell receptor beta chain is drawn from a study of T-cell reconstitution after alpha-beta-depleted transplantation in children. The CDR3 contains 11 residues. Trimming shortened V by 7 bases and J by 13 bases, and 17 bases separated the two germline ends. CDR1 SGHTS and CDR2 YDEGEE come from the germline V gene. This sample's TCRbeta library carried unique molecular identifier barcodes. TCRdb recomputed calls from the PCR reads with MiXCR, one row per CDR3 protein. Among 500,000 or so distinct CDR3 sequences listed, around a third were seen once. V usage is TRBV5-8 and J usage is TRBJ1-2; D may be TRBD1 (6 bases). This TCR derives from a human donor who donated a stem cell graft to a child with aplastic anemia. Here the sequenced sample was PBMCs from the stem cell graft donor, taken from the stem cell graft. CDR3 sequence (DNA): TGTGCCAGCGGGGGGCCCGGCGGAGCCACCTTC. Translated: CASGGPGGATF.